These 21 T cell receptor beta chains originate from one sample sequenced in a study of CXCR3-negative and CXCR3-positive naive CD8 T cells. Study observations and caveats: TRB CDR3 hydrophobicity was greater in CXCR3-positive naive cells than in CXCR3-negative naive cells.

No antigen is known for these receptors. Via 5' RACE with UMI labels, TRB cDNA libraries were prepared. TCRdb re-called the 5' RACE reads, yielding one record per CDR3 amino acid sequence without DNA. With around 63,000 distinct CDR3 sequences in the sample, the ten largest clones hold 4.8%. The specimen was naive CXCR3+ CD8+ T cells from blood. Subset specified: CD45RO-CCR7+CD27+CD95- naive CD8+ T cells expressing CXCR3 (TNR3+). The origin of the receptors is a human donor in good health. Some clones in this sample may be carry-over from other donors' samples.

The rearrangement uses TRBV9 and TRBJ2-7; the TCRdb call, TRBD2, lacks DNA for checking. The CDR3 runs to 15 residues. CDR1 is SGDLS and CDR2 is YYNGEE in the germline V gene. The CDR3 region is CASSSSSGTSLEQYF.

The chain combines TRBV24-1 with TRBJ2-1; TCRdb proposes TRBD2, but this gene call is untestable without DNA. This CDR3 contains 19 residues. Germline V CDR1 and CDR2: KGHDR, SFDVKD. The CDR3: CATGDLSPASGDAYNEQFF.

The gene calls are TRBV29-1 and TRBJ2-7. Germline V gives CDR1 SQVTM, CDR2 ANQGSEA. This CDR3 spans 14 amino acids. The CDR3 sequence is CSGSDGENSYEQYF.

The CDR3 loop reads CATSDQDRNTDTQYF. V gene TRBV24-1 combines with J gene TRBJ2-3; TCRdb's D gene call, TRBD1, goes unchecked for lack of DNA. This CDR3 spans 15 amino acids. Germline CDR1 reads KGHDR; CDR2 reads SFDVKD.

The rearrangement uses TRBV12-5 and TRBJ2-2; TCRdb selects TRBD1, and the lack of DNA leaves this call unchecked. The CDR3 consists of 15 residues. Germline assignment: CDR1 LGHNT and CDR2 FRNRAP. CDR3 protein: CASGLVTGNTGELFF.

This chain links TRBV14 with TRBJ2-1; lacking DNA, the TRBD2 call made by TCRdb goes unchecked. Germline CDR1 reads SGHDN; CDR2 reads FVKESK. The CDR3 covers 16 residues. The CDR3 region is CASSPLGSPTYNEQFF.

CDR3 protein: CASSGLRAYEQYF. J is TRBJ2-7 and V is TRBV5-1. This CDR3 spans 13 amino acids. Per the germline V gene, CDR1 is SGHRS and CDR2 is YFSETQ.

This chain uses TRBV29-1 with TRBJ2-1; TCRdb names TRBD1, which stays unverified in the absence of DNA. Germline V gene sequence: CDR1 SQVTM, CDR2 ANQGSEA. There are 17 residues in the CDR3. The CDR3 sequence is CSVDSPGRVSRSNEQFF.

CDR3: CASSLVPGQGYGYTF. The chain couples TRBV14 to TRBJ1-2; TCRdb's D call, TRBD1, is unchecked because there is no DNA. The CDR3 loop spans 15 amino acids. Germline values: CDR1 SGHDN, CDR2 FVKESK.

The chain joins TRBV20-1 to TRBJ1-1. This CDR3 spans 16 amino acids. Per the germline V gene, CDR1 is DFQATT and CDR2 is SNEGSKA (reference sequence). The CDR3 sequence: CSARDRLGGELGLAFF.

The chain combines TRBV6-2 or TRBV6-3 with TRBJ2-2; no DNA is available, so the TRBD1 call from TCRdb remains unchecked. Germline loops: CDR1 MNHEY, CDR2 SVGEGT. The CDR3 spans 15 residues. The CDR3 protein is CASSSGTENTGELFF.

This chain's CDR3 is CSAREAVTSHNEQFF. This chain connects TRBV20-1 to TRBJ2-1. This CDR3 is 15 amino acids long. The germline gives CDR1 DFQATT, CDR2 SNEGSKA (reference sequence).

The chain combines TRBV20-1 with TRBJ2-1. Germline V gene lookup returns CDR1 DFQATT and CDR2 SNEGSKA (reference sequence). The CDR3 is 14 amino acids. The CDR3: CSARGGSSYNEQFF.

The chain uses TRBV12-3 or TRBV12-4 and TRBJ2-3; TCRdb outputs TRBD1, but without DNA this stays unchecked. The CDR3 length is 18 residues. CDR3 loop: CASSYTRDTGATTDTQYF.

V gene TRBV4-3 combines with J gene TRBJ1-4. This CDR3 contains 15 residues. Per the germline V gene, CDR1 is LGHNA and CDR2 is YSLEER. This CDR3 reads CASSQDSILNEKLFF.

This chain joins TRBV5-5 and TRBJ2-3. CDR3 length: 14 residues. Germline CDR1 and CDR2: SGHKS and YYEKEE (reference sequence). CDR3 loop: CASSLNPGSDTQYF.

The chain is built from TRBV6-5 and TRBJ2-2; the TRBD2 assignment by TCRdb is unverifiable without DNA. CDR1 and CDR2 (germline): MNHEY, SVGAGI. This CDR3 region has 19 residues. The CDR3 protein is CASTLRGLAGGMNTGELFF.

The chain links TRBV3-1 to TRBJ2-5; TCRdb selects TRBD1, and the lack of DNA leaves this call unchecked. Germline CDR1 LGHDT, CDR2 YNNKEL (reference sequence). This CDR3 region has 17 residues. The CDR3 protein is CASSQDTIGGFQETQYF.

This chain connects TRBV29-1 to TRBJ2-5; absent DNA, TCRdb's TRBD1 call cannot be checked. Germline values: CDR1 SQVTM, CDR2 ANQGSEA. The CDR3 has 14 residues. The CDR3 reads CSVDGQGFAETQYF.

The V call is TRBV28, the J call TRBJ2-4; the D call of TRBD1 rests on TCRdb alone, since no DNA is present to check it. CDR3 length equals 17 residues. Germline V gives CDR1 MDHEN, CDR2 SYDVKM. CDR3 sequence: CASSFPIPGTAKNIQYF.

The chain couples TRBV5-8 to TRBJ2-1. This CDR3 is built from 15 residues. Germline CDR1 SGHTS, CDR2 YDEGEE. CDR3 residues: CASSLSRSSYNEQFF.